The present T cell receptor (beta chain) was sequenced within a study of shared clonotypes between healthy human individuals. Study-wide context: Each donor contributed plates that comprised three CD4 naive, three CD4 memory, two CD8 naive and one CD8 memory.

Points from the study as a whole: Incomplete sequencing of sorted subsets was indicated by rarefaction despite large depth.

Trimming cost V 6 bases and J 5 bases; bases outside gene matches: 7. CDR1 is MNHNY, CDR2 SVGAGI, per germline (reference sequence). This CDR3 has 14 residues. Remarks on this clone: Antigen unknown.

The data were produced by immunoSEQ multiplex PCR, yet TCRdb's version contains in-frame clones alone and is incomplete. The profile covers some 2,100,000 clones, with around 95% appearing a single time and roughly 0.13% taken by the ten largest. The sequenced sample consisted of naive CD4+ T cells sorted from blood. This sample's subset: CD45RA+ positively selected. The receptor's source is a man between 18 and 29 years old in good health. This sequence joins TRBV6-6 and TRBJ2-5; 9 positions agree with TRBD1. The CDR3 bases are TGTGCCAGCAGGCCGACAGGGGGAGCGGAGACCCAGTACTTC. Translating gives CASRPTGGAETQYF.